This T cell receptor (beta chain) was recovered during a study of cytomegalovirus exposure and HLA in healthy donors. Unrecorded immune exposures were likely, despite nominal health at sampling. The PCR had 60 Vbeta and 13 Jbeta primers. Libraries were prepared by immunoSEQ multiplex PCR; TCRdb keeps only in-frame clonotypes and omits some of them. The sample lists tens of thousands of clones, just under 80% occurring once. The CDR3 sequence is 14 residues long. Trimming took off 1 base at V and 2 bases at J, with 8 bases between the two ends. Germline V lookup: CDR1 LGHNA, CDR2 YSLEER. Sequenced sample: PBMCs. This chain uses TRBV4-3 with TRBJ1-2, with unresolved D. The sequence derives from a man between 25 and 39 years old in good health and CMV-seronegative. The CDR3, as DNA: TGCGCCAGCAGCCAAGGGATCGGGAACTATGGCTACACCTTC. It is translated as CASSQGIGNYGYTF.